This is a list of T cell receptor beta chains from one sample in a study of T cell repertoires in cytomegalovirus infection. TCRdb recomputed calls from the reads with MiXCR, one row per CDR3 protein. The sample comprises about 180,000 distinct CDR3 sequences, roughly an eighth of which are singletons, and approximately 30% rests with the top ten. Sequences were obtained from PBMCs. The receptor source for this set is a human donor in good health (CMV status not recorded). Some clones in this sample may be carry-over from other donors' samples. CDR3s include the opening cysteine and the closing phenylalanine or tryptophan. Fields, in order: D gene, V gene, J gene, clone size, CDR3 protein, CDR3 DNA. The D gene is left open where the match is weak. Only part of the rows carry a size: once, few, many, or a class if the clone is expanded.

D: .
V: TRBV5-1
J: TRBJ2-3
size: .
CDR3: CASRRDGTDTQYF
DNA: TGCGCCAGCAGGCGGGATGGGACAGATACGCAGTATTTT

D: .
V: TRBV7-9
J: TRBJ2-5
size: few
CDR3: CASSSQSLETQYF
DNA: TGTGCCAGCAGCTCCCAGAGTCTGGAGACCCAGTACTTC

D: TRBD1
V: TRBV29-1
J: TRBJ2-7
size: few
CDR3: CSVNRGPYEQYF
DNA: TGCAGCGTCAACAGGGGTCCCTACGAGCAGTACTTC

D: .
V: TRBV19
J: TRBJ1-1
size: .
CDR3: CASCRGMNTEAFF
DNA: TGTGCCAGTTGTAGGGGTATGAACACTGAAGCTTTCTTT

D: .
V: TRBV28
J: TRBJ1-3
size: .
CDR3: CASTGTGNTIYF
DNA: TGTGCCAGCACCGGTACTGGAAACACCATATATTTT

D: TRBD2
V: TRBV2
J: TRBJ2-3
size: .
CDR3: CASSELAGGPGYTDTQYF
DNA: TGTGCCAGCAGTGAACTAGCGGGGGGGCCGGGATATACAGATACGCAGTATTTT

D: TRBD2
V: TRBV11-2
J: TRBJ2-1
size: many
CDR3: CASSSNRWLAGGFSEQFF
DNA: TGTGCCAGCAGCTCGAATCGGTGGCTAGCGGGAGGATTTAGTGAGCAGTTCTTC

D: .
V: TRBV5-6
J: TRBJ2-1
size: few
CDR3: CASSLKGPEQFF
DNA: TGTGCCAGCAGCTTGAAGGGCCCTGAGCAGTTCTTC

D: TRBD1
V: TRBV6-6
J: TRBJ2-1
size: .
CDR3: CASSYSPGGNDEQFF
DNA: TGTGCCAGCAGTTACTCTCCAGGGGGTAACGATGAGCAGTTCTTC

D: TRBD1
V: TRBV7-9
J: TRBJ2-3
size: many
CDR3: CASSSGQGWSDTQYF
DNA: TGTGCCAGCAGCTCGGGACAGGGATGGTCAGATACGCAGTATTTT

D: .
V: TRBV4-1
J: TRBJ2-3
size: .
CDR3: CASSQVNMGFTDTQYF
DNA: TGCGCCAGCAGCCAAGTTAACATGGGATTCACAGATACGCAGTATTTT

D: .
V: TRBV13
J: TRBJ1-6
size: few
CDR3: CASRGGGSPLHF
DNA: TGTGCCAGCAGGGGCGGGGGTTCACCCCTCCACTTT

D: TRBD1
V: TRBV29-1
J: TRBJ2-7
size: many
CDR3: CSVGPGGSVIEQYF
DNA: TGCAGCGTTGGGCCAGGGGGATCCGTAATCGAGCAGTACTTC

D: TRBD2
V: TRBV29-1
J: TRBJ2-7
size: few
CDR3: CSVAQGLGGIYEQYF
DNA: TGCAGCGTTGCACAAGGACTAGGCGGAATCTACGAGCAGTACTTC

D: TRBD2
V: TRBV6-2/TRBV6-3
J: TRBJ2-1
size: many
CDR3: CASSYSETSGSNEQFF
DNA: TGTGCCAGCAGTTACTCTGAGACTAGCGGGAGTAATGAGCAGTTCTTC

D: TRBD1
V: TRBV27
J: TRBJ2-1
size: few
CDR3: CASSFSGQGPYNEQFF
DNA: TGTGCCAGCAGTTTCTCGGGACAGGGGCCCTACAATGAGCAGTTCTTC

D: .
V: TRBV7-9
J: TRBJ1-1
size: many
CDR3: CASSLVGGGNTEAFF
DNA: TGTGCCAGCAGCTTAGTGGGGGGCGGAAACACTGAAGCTTTCTTT

D: .
V: TRBV7-6
J: TRBJ2-7
size: many
CDR3: CASSPRTMTSYEQYF
DNA: TGTGCCAGCAGCCCAAGGACTATGACCTCCTACGAGCAGTACTTC

D: TRBD2
V: TRBV7-2
J: TRBJ2-2
size: many
CDR3: CASSFSGTGELFF
DNA: TGTGCCAGCAGTTTTAGCGGGACCGGGGAGCTGTTTTTT

D: .
V: TRBV7-6
J: TRBJ2-7
size: many
CDR3: CASSLAGSLYDEQYF
DNA: TGTGCCAGCAGCTTAGCAGGGAGCCTCTACGACGAGCAGTACTTC

D: .
V: TRBV12-3/TRBV12-4
J: TRBJ2-4
size: .
CDR3: CASILQGEDIQYF
DNA: TGTGCCAGCATCCTACAGGGTGAGGACATTCAGTACTTC

D: .
V: TRBV6-1
J: TRBJ2-7
size: many
CDR3: CASSEVPVVPVGGEQYF
DNA: TGTGCCAGCAGTGAAGTACCCGTGGTTCCCGTTGGAGGCGAGCAGTACTTC

D: TRBD2
V: TRBV7-6
J: TRBJ2-3
size: .
CDR3: CASRLAGASTDTQYF
DNA: TGTGCCAGCAGACTAGCGGGGGCCAGCACAGATACGCAGTATTTT

D: TRBD1
V: TRBV12-3/TRBV12-4
J: TRBJ1-5
size: few
CDR3: CASRSSGQGNQPQHF
DNA: TGTGCCAGCAGATCCTCGGGACAGGGCAATCAGCCCCAGCATTTT

D: TRBD2
V: TRBV7-9
J: TRBJ2-7
size: many
CDR3: CASSLGPGGPLYEQYF
DNA: TGTGCCAGCAGCTTAGGTCCGGGGGGGCCCCTCTACGAGCAGTACTTC

D: TRBD2
V: TRBV29-1
J: TRBJ2-3
size: .
CDR3: CSARGRALTDTQYF
DNA: TGCAGCGCCCGCGGGAGGGCCCTCACAGATACGCAGTATTTT

D: .
V: TRBV14
J: TRBJ2-6
size: many
CDR3: CASSSGSGANVLTF
DNA: TGTGCCAGCTCCTCCGGCTCTGGGGCCAACGTCCTGACTTTC

D: TRBD2
V: TRBV10-3
J: TRBJ2-7
size: .
CDR3: CAIGTSGRYEQYF
DNA: TGTGCCATCGGGACTAGCGGCCGCTACGAGCAGTACTTC

D: .
V: TRBV7-2
J: TRBJ1-1
size: many
CDR3: CASSLSGTQNTEAFF
DNA: TGTGCCAGCAGCTTAAGCGGGACACAGAACACTGAAGCTTTCTTT

D: .
V: TRBV7-9
J: TRBJ2-7
size: many
CDR3: CASSIPGRSYEQYF
DNA: TGTGCCAGCAGCATTCCCGGACGGTCCTACGAGCAGTACTTC

D: .
V: TRBV7-2
J: TRBJ2-7
size: many
CDR3: CASSLVPSYEQYF
DNA: TGTGCCAGCAGCTTAGTCCCCAGCTACGAGCAGTACTTC

D: .
V: TRBV12-3/TRBV12-4
J: TRBJ1-5
size: many
CDR3: CASSLGGNGQPQHF
DNA: TGTGCCAGCAGTTTAGGGGGCAATGGACAGCCCCAGCATTTT